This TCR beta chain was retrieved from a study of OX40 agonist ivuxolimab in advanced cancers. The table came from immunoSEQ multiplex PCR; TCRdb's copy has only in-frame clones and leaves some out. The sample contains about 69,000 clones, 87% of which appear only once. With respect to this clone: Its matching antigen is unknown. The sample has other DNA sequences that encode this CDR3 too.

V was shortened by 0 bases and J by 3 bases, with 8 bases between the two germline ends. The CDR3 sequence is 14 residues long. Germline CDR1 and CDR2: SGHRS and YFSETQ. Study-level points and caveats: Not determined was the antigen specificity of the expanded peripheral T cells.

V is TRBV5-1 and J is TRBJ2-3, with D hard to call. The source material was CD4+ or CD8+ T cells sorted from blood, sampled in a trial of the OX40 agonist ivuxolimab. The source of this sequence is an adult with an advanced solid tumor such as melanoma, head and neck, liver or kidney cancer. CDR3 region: CASSLAGGTDTQYF. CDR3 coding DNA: TGCGCCAGCAGCTTGGCGGGCGGAACAGATACGCAGTATTTT.